This T cell receptor beta chain was profiled in a study of blood T cell repertoires in COVID-19. Study details: T cells, B-cell-depleted T cells, or PBMCs supplied cDNA or gDNA.

Some clones are missing from TCRdb's copy, which holds only in-frame ones; the method was immunoSEQ multiplex PCR. Among roughly 150,000 clones listed, about 84% were seen once. The CDR3 has 13 residues. CDR1 is LGHDT and CDR2 is YNNKEL in the germline V gene (reference sequence). Trimming stripped 6 bases from V and 4 bases from J, with 10 bases between. The TCR comes from a middle-aged woman with acute COVID-19. Sequences were obtained from PBMCs or T cells enriched from blood (not recorded which). The rearrangement links TRBV3-1 (or the pseudogene TRBV3-2) to TRBJ1-3; D unclear. CDR3 sequence (DNA): TGTGCCAGCAGTTTCACGCAGGGAAACACCATATATTTT. Translating gives CASSFTQGNTIYF.